The entry below describes one T cell receptor (beta chain). This sample was included in a study of blood T cell repertoires in COVID-19. Across the study: Donors in the United States, Italy and Spain gave samples during acute or convalescent COVID-19. PBMCs, B-cell-depleted T cells, or T cells were the source of the cDNA or gDNA that made up the material.

Original handling: It was from reference gene primer amplification that nucleated cell counts were estimated. Data came from immunoSEQ multiplex PCR; TCRdb stores just in-frame clones and leaves some out. For V, J and clone size, that table is used; D and trimming come from the DNA. The data show 70,000 to 80,000 clones, with 87% seen just once and around 5.8% held by the top ten. The V segment lost 2 bases and the J segment 6 bases; nucleotides outside the gene matches: 3. Germline V gene sequence: CDR1 LGHNA, CDR2 YNFKEQ. This CDR3 region has 13 residues. The chain uses TRBV4-2 and TRBJ1-1, with 7 bases identical to TRBD1. The sample taken for sequencing was peripheral blood. The sequence was obtained from a woman aged 45-65 years with acute or convalescent COVID-19. The CDR3 DNA is TGTGCCAGCAGCCAAAACAGGGGATCTGAAGCTTTCTTT. This codes for CASSQNRGSEAFF.